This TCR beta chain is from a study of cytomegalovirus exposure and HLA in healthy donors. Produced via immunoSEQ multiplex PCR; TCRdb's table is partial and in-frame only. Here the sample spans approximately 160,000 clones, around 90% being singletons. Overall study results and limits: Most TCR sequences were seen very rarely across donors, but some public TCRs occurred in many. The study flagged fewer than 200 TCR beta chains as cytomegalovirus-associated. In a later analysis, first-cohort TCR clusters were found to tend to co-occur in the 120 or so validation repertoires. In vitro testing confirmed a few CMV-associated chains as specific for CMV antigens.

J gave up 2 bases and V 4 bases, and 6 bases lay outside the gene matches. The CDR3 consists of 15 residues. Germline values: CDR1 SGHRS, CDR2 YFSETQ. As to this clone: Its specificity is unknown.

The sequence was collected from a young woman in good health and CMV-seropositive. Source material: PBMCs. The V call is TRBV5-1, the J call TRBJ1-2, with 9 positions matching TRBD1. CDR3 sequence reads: CASSPGDRENYGYTF. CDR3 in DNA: TGCGCCAGCAGCCCGGGGGACAGGGAGAACTATGGCTACACCTTC.